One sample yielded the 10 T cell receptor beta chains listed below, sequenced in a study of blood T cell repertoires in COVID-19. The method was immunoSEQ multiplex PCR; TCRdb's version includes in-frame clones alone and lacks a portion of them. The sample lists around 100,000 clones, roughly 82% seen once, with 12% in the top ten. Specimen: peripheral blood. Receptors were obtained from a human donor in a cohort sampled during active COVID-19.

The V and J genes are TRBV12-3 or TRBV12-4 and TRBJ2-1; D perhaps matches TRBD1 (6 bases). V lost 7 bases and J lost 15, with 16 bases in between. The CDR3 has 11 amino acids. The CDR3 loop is CASTTGLGRFF. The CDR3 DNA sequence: TGTGCCAGCACCACAGGGCTCGGACGGTTCTTC.

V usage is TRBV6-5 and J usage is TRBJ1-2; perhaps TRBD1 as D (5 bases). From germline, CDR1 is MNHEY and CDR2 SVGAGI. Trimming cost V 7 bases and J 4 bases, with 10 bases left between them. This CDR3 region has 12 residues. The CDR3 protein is CASTNGGYGYTF. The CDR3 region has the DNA TGTGCCAGCACAAACGGGGGCTATGGCTACACCTTC.

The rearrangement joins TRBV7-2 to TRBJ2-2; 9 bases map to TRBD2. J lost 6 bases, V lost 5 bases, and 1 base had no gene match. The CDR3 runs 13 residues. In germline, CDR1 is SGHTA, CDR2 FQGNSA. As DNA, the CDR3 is TGTGCCAGCAGCCCTAGCGGGGCCGGGGAGCTGTTTTTT. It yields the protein CASSPSGAGELFF.

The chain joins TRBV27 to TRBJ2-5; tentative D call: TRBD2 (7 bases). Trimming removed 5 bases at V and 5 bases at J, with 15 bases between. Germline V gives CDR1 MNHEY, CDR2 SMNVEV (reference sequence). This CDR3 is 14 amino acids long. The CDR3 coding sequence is TGTGCCAGCAGTCCCGTGGCGGGGGCGGAGACCCAGTACTTC. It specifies CASSPVAGAETQYF.

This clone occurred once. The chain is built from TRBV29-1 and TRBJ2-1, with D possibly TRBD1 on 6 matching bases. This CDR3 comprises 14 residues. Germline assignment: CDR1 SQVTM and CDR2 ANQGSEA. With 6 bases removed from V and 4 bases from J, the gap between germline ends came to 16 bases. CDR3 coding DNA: TGCAGCGTCAAAAGGACAGAGTGGTACAATGAGCAGTTCTTC. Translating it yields CSVKRTEWYNEQFF.

CDR3 residues: CASGSRDSQYF. The CDR3 DNA sequence: TGTGCTAGTGGTAGCCGGGACAGTCAGTACTTC. V usage is TRBV12-5 and J usage is TRBJ2-7; 7 bases match TRBD1. Germline assignment: CDR1 LGHNT and CDR2 FRNRAP. V dropped 5 bases and J dropped 10; count of bases not matched to a gene: 5. The CDR3 covers 11 residues.

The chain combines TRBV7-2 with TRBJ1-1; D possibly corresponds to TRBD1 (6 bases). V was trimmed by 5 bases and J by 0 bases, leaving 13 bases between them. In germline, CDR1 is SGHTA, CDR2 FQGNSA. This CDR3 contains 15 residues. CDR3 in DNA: TGTGCCAGCAGCCGGACAGCAGCAGTGAACACTGAAGCTTTCTTT. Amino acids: CASSRTAAVNTEAFF.

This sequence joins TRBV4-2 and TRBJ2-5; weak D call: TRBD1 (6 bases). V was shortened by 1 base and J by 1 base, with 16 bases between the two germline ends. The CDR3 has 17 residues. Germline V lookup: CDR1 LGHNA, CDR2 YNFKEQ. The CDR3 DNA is TGTGCCAGCAGCCAAGGAGGGGAAGGGGGACGCCAAGAGACCCAGTACTTC. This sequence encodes CASSQGGEGGRQETQYF.

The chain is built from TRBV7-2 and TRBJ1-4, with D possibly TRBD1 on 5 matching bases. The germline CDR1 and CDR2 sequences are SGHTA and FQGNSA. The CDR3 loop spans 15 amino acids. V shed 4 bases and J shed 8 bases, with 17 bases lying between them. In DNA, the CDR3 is TGTGCCAGCAGCTCAGCGGGCAGGGCGCGAGAAAAACTGTTTTTT. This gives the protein CASSSAGRAREKLFF.

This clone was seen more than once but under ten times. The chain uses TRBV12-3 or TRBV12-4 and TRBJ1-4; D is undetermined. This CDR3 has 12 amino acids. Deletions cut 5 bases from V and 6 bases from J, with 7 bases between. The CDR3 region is CASSLLDEKLFF. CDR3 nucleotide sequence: TGTGCCAGCAGTCTCCTTGATGAAAAACTGTTTTTT.